These 13 T cell receptor beta chains share one sample of origin, sequenced in a study of T cells after yellow fever vaccination. MiXCR, run by TCRdb on the 5' RACE reads, gives a single entry per CDR3 protein. The sample shows about 260,000 distinct CDR3 sequences, more than 3.5% of them seen only once. Source: PBMCs, taken 15 days after the yellow fever booster vaccination. These receptors came from a man in his late teens or twenties who received the YFV17D yellow fever vaccine.

This clonotype was seen ten or more times. The rearrangement uses TRBV6-1 and TRBJ1-4, with 9 bases lining up with TRBD1. V was pared by 5 bases and J by 8 bases, with 6 bases of the junction left unmatched. This CDR3 region has 14 residues. Germline V gene data show CDR1 as MNHNS and CDR2 as SASEGT. CDR3 DNA: TGTGCCAGCAGTTTGACAGGGGGGGACGAAAAACTGTTTTTT. Protein: CASSLTGGDEKLFF.

This clonotype has ten or more counts. This chain joins TRBV12-3 or TRBV12-4 and TRBJ2-3; 9 nucleotides agree with TRBD2. V trimming: 3 bases; J trimming: 2 bases; junction bases outside the gene matches: 12. This CDR3 has 18 amino acids. The CDR3 DNA reads TGTGCCAGCAGTTTGGGAAGACGGGGCGGGGGGGCCACAGATACGCAGTATTTT. Its protein is CASSLGRRGGGATDTQYF.

This clonotype was seen at least ten times. The V gene is TRBV6-2 or TRBV6-3, the J gene TRBJ2-7; D not resolved. The length of the CDR3 is 11 residues. CDR1 is MNHEY, CDR2 SVGEGT, per germline. V dropped 6 bases and J dropped 2 bases, with 5 bases sitting between them. CDR3 loop: CASSGAYEQYV. The CDR3 coding sequence is TGTGCCAGCAGCGGAGCCTACGAGCAGTACGTC.

In its sample, this clonotype was seen many times. The CDR3 DNA is TGCGCCAGCAGCCAAGATTTGGGGTATATGCCGGGAGAGACCCAGTACTTC. Its translation is CASSQDLGYMPGETQYF. The J gene is TRBJ2-5, the V gene TRBV4-3, with D unclear. Germline CDR1 reads LGHNA; CDR2 reads YSLEER. This CDR3 is built from 17 residues. V was cut by 0 bases and J by 4 bases, with 18 bases left in between.

The genes are TRBV21-1 and TRBJ1-6; the table names TRBD1, a call not compared with the DNA. TRBV21-1 constitutes a pseudogene. This CDR3 has 20 residues. CDR3 in amino acids: CASSTRGRDRARSYNSPLHF. The CDR3 nucleotides are TGTGCCAGCAGCACCCGAGGGCGGGACAGGGCACGATCCTATAATTCACCCCTCCACTTT.

This chain uses TRBV23-1 with TRBJ2-1; D uncertain. Being an ORF, TRBV23-1 has a function that is uncertain. Trimming took 8 bases from V and 1 from J, leaving 12 bases between them. This CDR3 region has 14 residues. The CDR3 DNA follows: TGCGCCAGCGTGGGAAAATCGTCCTACAATGAGCAGTTCTTC. Its protein product is CASVGKSSYNEQFF.

In this sample, this clonotype turned up many times. The chain employs TRBV7-2 and TRBJ2-7, with 10 bases that match TRBD1. CDR1 is SGHTA and CDR2 is FQGNSA in the germline V gene. This CDR3 has 14 amino acids. J gave up 6 bases and V 5 bases, and 7 bases lay outside the gene matches. The CDR3 DNA reads as TGTGCCAGCAGCCCGCCGGGACAGGGGACCGAGCAGTACTTC. Translated, it gives CASSPPGQGTEQYF.

This clonotype was detected many times. V gene TRBV6-2 or TRBV6-3 combines with J gene TRBJ2-1; the D is unclear. The CDR3 length is 12 residues. V lost 10 bases to trimming and J lost 2 bases, with 9 bases between them. CDR1 MNHEY and CDR2 SVGEGT come from the germline V gene. The CDR3 loop reads CAITDPYNEQFF. CDR3 nucleotide sequence: TGTGCCATCACGGACCCCTACAATGAGCAGTTCTTC.

J is TRBJ2-5 and V is TRBV5-4, with D perhaps matching TRBD1 or TRBD2 (5 bases each). The V end lost 4 bases, the J end lost 0 bases, and 10 bases lay between the germline ends. The germline V gene has CDR1 SGHNT and CDR2 YYREEE (reference sequence). CDR3 size: 14 residues. The CDR3 spells CASSDRDHQETQYF. The CDR3 nucleotides read TGTGCCAGCAGCGACCGGGACCACCAAGAGACCCAGTACTTC.

This clonotype showed up many times. V and J are TRBV5-1 and TRBJ1-4, with a possible D match to TRBD1 (5 bases). The CDR3 consists of 15 residues. V was clipped by 4 bases and J by 6 bases, with 16 bases between them. From germline, CDR1 is SGHRS and CDR2 YFSETQ. In nucleotides, the CDR3 is TGCGCCAGCAGCCCCGGAGGAGGGGCATATGAAAAACTGTTTTTT. Translating gives CASSPGGGAYEKLFF.

This clonotype was seen many times. CDR3 coding DNA: TGTGCCAGCAGCTGGGGGACCTCCTACGAGCAGTACTTC. Protein product: CASSWGTSYEQYF. The rearrangement links TRBV27 to TRBJ2-7; D may be TRBD1 or TRBD2 (5 bases each). V shed 6 bases and J shed 0 bases, with 9 bases lying between them. The CDR3 consists of 13 residues. CDR1 and CDR2 (germline): MNHEY, SMNVEV (reference sequence).

This clonotype came up many times. V usage is TRBV28 and J usage is TRBJ2-3, with D possibly matching TRBD2 (5 bases). V was shortened by 5 bases and J by 8 bases, with 17 bases between the two germline ends. The CDR3 contains 14 residues. The germline CDR1 and CDR2 sequences are MDHEN and SYDVKM. CDR3 amino acids: CASSPGPQRGTQYF. Here the CDR3 DNA reads TGTGCCAGCAGTCCGGGCCCCCAACGGGGTACGCAGTATTTT.

This clonotype was counted at least ten times. The chain carries TRBV28 and TRBJ2-7, with TRBD2 as a possible D gene (6 bases). Trimming stripped 2 bases from V and 4 bases from J, with 15 bases between. Germline CDR1 reads MDHEN; CDR2 reads SYDVKM. This CDR3 spans 15 amino acids. The CDR3 region is CASSLGASEKYEQYV. CDR3 coding DNA: TGTGCCAGCAGTTTAGGGGCTAGCGAGAAATACGAGCAGTACGTC.